This is a list of T cell receptor beta chains from one sample in a study of shared clonotypes between healthy human individuals. Some clones are missing from TCRdb's copy, which holds only in-frame ones; the method was immunoSEQ multiplex PCR. Of fewer than 200,000 clones in the sample, 60% to 75% were seen once. Sequences were obtained from memory CD4+ T cells sorted from blood. The source of these receptors is a man aged 25 to 45 in good health. The CDR3 runs from the conserved cysteine through the conserved F or W. Each record gives: D gene, clone size, J gene, V gene, CDR3 DNA, CDR3 protein. A D gene is named only where the DNA matches it firmly. Clone size is stated in some rows and not others, as once, few, many or a class when expanded.

.	.	TRBJ1-4	TRBV6-1	TGTGCCAGCAGATTCATTCGGGATGCAGAACTGTTTTTT	CASRFIRDAELFF
TRBD2	many	TRBJ2-1	TRBV30	TGTGCCTGCGCCCGGGGAACCCCTAGCGGGAGCCGGAGCTCCTACAATGAGCAGTTCTTC	CACARGTPSGSRSSYNEQFF
TRBD2	.	TRBJ2-5	TRBV15	TGTGCCACCAGCCATATAGCGGGAGAGACCCAGTACTTC	CATSHIAGETQYF
TRBD2	.	TRBJ2-5	TRBV9	TGTGCCAGCAGCGAGGGGGTAGCGGGAGGGCCATTACAAGAGACCCAGTACTTC	CASSEGVAGGPLQETQYF
TRBD2	.	TRBJ2-3	TRBV7-2	TGTGCCAGCAGTAGGAGGGGGACTAGCGGCACAGATACGCAGTATTTT	CASSRRGTSGTDTQYF
.	.	TRBJ2-3	TRBV18	TGTGCCAGCTCACCCTTTGGCGAGACCTCCACAGATATGCAGTATTTT	CASSPFGETSTDMQYF
.	.	TRBJ2-7	TRBV7-8	TGTGCCAGCAGCCCCCGACAGGAGTCCGCGGAGCAGTACTTC	CASSPRQESAEQYF
TRBD2	.	TRBJ2-7	TRBV10-3	TGTGCCATCAGTGGGGGGGGAGCCTACGAGCAGTACTTC	CAISGGGAYEQYF
.	.	TRBJ2-5	TRBV5-1	TGCGCCAGCAGCGCGGGAATAGGGCCCGGACTTGGGGAGACCCAGTACTTC	CASSAGIGPGLGETQYF
.	.	TRBJ2-1	TRBV7-9	TGTGCCAGCAGCTTAGACCCTAGCCGCCCGGTCAAGGGTGAGCAGTTCTTC	CASSLDPSRPVKGEQFF
TRBD1	.	TRBJ2-3	TRBV5-4	TGTGCCAGCAGCGTATACCGGGGGACAGGGTACACAGATACGCAGTATTTT	CASSVYRGTGYTDTQYF
.	.	TRBJ2-7	TRBV2	TGTGCCAGCTACAGGGATAGCGGAACCTACGAGCAGTACTTC	CASYRDSGTYEQYF
TRBD1	once	TRBJ2-7	TRBV5-4	TGTGCCAGCAGCTTACAGGGGGATTACGGGGTCGAGCAGTACTTC	CASSLQGDYGVEQYF
TRBD1	many	TRBJ1-5	TRBV5-1	TGCGCCAGCAGCCTTACAGGGGGCGATCAGCCCCAGCATTTT	CASSLTGGDQPQHF
.	.	TRBJ2-7	TRBV2	TGTGCCAGCAGTGTAAGGGACTCGAACTACGAGCAGTACTTC	CASSVRDSNYEQYF
.	.	TRBJ2-7	TRBV5-1	TGCGCCAGCAGCTTTACAGGGACGGACGAGCAGTACTTC	CASSFTGTDEQYF
.	.	TRBJ2-3	TRBV12-2	TGTGCAAGTCGCCCAGTCCGGACTAGCGGGAGGGCAGTAGTAGGGTCAGATACGCAGTATTTT	CASRPVRTSGRAVVGSDTQYF
.	many	TRBJ1-2	TRBV29-1	TGCAGCGTGTTTGGGGGGCAGGGTTATGGCTACACCTTC	CSVFGGQGYGYTF
TRBD2	.	TRBJ2-5	TRBV11-2	TGTGCCAGCAGCTTAGATTTTAGCGGGAGGGCAGAGACCCAGTACTTC	CASSLDFSGRAETQYF
TRBD2	.	TRBJ2-1	TRBV5-1	TGCGCCAGCAGCGCTGGGACTAGCGGGAGTTCTGAGCAGTTCTTC	CASSAGTSGSSEQFF
.	.	TRBJ2-1	TRBV7-2	TGTGCCAGCAGCACCTTTCAGGGTGAGCAGTTCTTC	CASSTFQGEQFF
.	.	TRBJ2-5	TRBV11-2	TGTGCCAGCCTTAAGTCCAGGTCCGCTGGAGAGACCCAGTACTTC	CASLKSRSAGETQYF
.	.	TRBJ2-5	TRBV7-3	TGTGCCAGCAGCAGAGGGGGGACTCAAGAGACCCAGTACTTC	CASSRGGTQETQYF
TRBD2	.	TRBJ2-7	TRBV9	TGTGCCAGCAGCTTTGGGACTAGCGGCTACGAGCAGTACTTC	CASSFGTSGYEQYF
.	many	TRBJ2-3	TRBV5-4	TGTGCCAGCAGCTTTGGGGCGGGAAGCACAGATACGCAGTATTTT	CASSFGAGSTDTQYF
TRBD1	.	TRBJ2-5	TRBV28	TGTGCCAGCAGCAATGGACAGGGACCCCAAGAGACCCAGTACTTC	CASSNGQGPQETQYF
TRBD1	.	TRBJ2-1	TRBV28	TGTGCCAGCAGTTTCGACAGGGGTAGGTACAATGAGCAGTTCTTC	CASSFDRGRYNEQFF
.	.	TRBJ1-2	TRBV18	TGTGCCAGCTCACCAGAATTTACTAGGAGTAATGGCTACACCTTC	CASSPEFTRSNGYTF
TRBD1	many	TRBJ1-2	TRBV25-1	TGTGCCAGCAGTCCCGACAGGGTCTATGGCTACACCTTC	CASSPDRVYGYTF
TRBD1	few	TRBJ2-1	TRBV28	TGTGCCAGCAGGGAATGGGGACAGGCTACCGAGCAGTTCTTC	CASREWGQATEQFF
.	.	TRBJ2-3	TRBV5-6	TGTGCCAGCAGCTTGGCGGTCTCCGGAGGCACAGATACGCAGTATTTT	CASSLAVSGGTDTQYF
.	few	TRBJ2-2	TRBV27	TGTGCCAGCAGTTTATACGGGACCGCAGCGAACACCGGGGAGCTGTTTTTT	CASSLYGTAANTGELFF
.	few	TRBJ1-2	TRBV7-2	TGTGCCAGCAGCTTAGATCGTTCAAACTATGGCTACACCTTC	CASSLDRSNYGYTF
.	.	TRBJ1-2	TRBV5-5	TGTGCCAGCAGCCGCGGGACGGCCGCGGGGGGCTACACCTTC	CASSRGTAAGGYTF
TRBD1	.	TRBJ2-7	TRBV15	TGTGCCACCAGCAACCGGGACAGCACCTCCTACGAGCAGTACTTC	CATSNRDSTSYEQYF
.	.	TRBJ2-5	TRBV11-2	TGTGCCAGCAGCTTAGATCCTAGGTTCCAAGAGACCCAGTACTTC	CASSLDPRFQETQYF
.	.	TRBJ2-1	TRBV19	TGTGCCAGTAGCATATCAGGGGACCGCTACAATGAGCAGTTCTTC	CASSISGDRYNEQFF
.	.	TRBJ2-1	TRBV11-3	TGTGCCAGCAGCCCCCCACGTAGCGTCGGGTGTTATGGGGATGAGCAGTTCTTC	CASSPPRSVGCYGDEQFF
.	.	TRBJ2-1	TRBV18	TGTGCCAGCTCACACCTTGGACTTCAGGCAGGGGGGGAGCAGTTCTTC	CASSHLGLQAGGEQFF
.	.	TRBJ2-1	TRBV29-1	TGCAGCGTTGAAGAGCTAATCAATGAGCAGTTCTTC	CSVEELINEQFF
.	.	TRBJ1-2	TRBV28	TGTGCCAGCAGTTTTGTTGTCGGGGCCAACTATGGCTACACCTTC	CASSFVVGANYGYTF
.	.	TRBJ2-3	TRBV28	TGTGCCAGCAGTTTAGTTGTGCCGGGACGAGATACGCAGTATTTT	CASSLVVPGRDTQYF
TRBD2	few	TRBJ2-3	TRBV5-5	TGTGCCAGCCTTGCGTCGTCGGGGGGATTAGATACGCAGTATTTT	CASLASSGGLDTQYF
.	few	TRBJ1-4	TRBV2	TGTGCCACCGAAAAGGGGCGGGGAGATGTAGAAAAACTGTTTTTT	CATEKGRGDVEKLFF
TRBD2	.	TRBJ2-3	TRBV11-2	TGTGCCAGCAGCTCCGCTCAGACTAGCTGGGGTTCGGATACGCAGTATTTT	CASSSAQTSWGSDTQYF
.	.	TRBJ2-7	TRBV5-1	TGCGCCAGCAGCTTGGATGGCAGGGTCGGAGGGGAGCAGTACTTC	CASSLDGRVGGEQYF
.	few	TRBJ2-1	TRBV7-2	TGTGCCAGCGGAGGGCCAGGATCCTACAATGAGCAGTTCTTC	CASGGPGSYNEQFF
.	.	TRBJ2-7	TRBV30	TGTGCCTGGAGTGTACGCGGGGGCCACGAGCAGTACTTC	CAWSVRGGHEQYF
.	.	TRBJ1-4	TRBV4-3	TGCGCCAGCAGCCGGAAGAGCGGGGGTGACGAAAAACTGTTTTTT	CASSRKSGGDEKLFF